The entry below describes one TCR beta chain. The specificity of this receptor is unknown. The input lacks base qualities; no much larger clone sits a single base away. Library preparation was by PCR. The instrument was an Illumina HiSeq 2500. To normalize quantification of the TCRbeta repertoire, the TCR libraries were built with molecular barcoding that relied on unique molecular identifiers. In TCRdb, the public reads were trimmed at Q25 with fastp and aligned with MiXCR, with productive beta chains retained. Rows are unified per CDR3 protein, each entry keeping the most common DNA and genes. For this sample the table gives roughly 500,000 distinct CDR3 sequences, of which 32% were detected only once. The top ten clonotypes cover 2.4% of the sample. The CDR3, cysteine through phenylalanine, is 16 amino acids long. Only the CDR3 part of the read is kept: 48 bases, read in frame from the first base. The CDR1 and CDR2 encoded by the germline V gene are SGHAT and FQNNGV. Germline trimming amounts to 7 bases on V and 0 bases on J, with 7 as the count of junction bases outside the gene matches.

The data were taken from a study of T-cell reconstitution after alpha-beta-depleted transplantation in children (dated by TCRdb to 2016 to 2017). Regarding the research as a whole: Using TCR repertoire profiling, the study followed T-cell immune reconstitution in a quantitative way in children after TCRalphabeta/CD19-depleted allogeneic hematopoietic cell transplantation.

The clonotype originates from a human donor who donated a stem cell graft to a child with aplastic anemia. The sequence links TRBV11-2 to TRBJ1-3; 9 junctional bases match TRBD1. This material consisted of PBMCs from the stem cell graft donor, taken from the stem cell graft. The CDR3 in this case is CASNRQGDYSGNTIYF. The DNA sequence is as follows: TGTGCCAGCAACAGACAGGGGGATTACTCTGGAAACACCATATATTTT.